The sequence of this T cell receptor beta chain was determined in a study of shared clonotypes between healthy human individuals. Across the whole study: Donors had three CD4 naive, three CD4 memory, two CD8 naive and one CD8 memory plate apiece.

A remark on this clone: Antigen: not known.

Study donors comprised healthy, HIV-negative adults devoid of recent acute infection or vaccination. TCRdb's copy holds only in-frame clones and misses some; the assay was immunoSEQ multiplex PCR. The table has 2 million to 2.5 million clones, roughly 94% seen once. Whole-study results and caveats: The sole specimen, blood, was sampled, and tissue repertoires likely differ.

The CDR3 extends over 18 amino acids. The germline V gene has CDR1 SNHLY and CDR2 FYNNEI. The trim removed 2 bases at V and 3 bases at J, leaving 10 bases unmatched. This rearrangement joins TRBV2 to TRBJ1-6; 7 positions agree with TRBD1. Material for sequencing was naive CD4+ T cells sorted from blood. Noted subset: CD45RA+ positively selected. The clonotype comes from a man between 18 and 35 years old in good health. In DNA form, the CDR3 reads TGTGCCAGCAGTGAAAAGGGGGCCACGCTGATCTATAATTCACCCCTCCACTTT. Its translation: CASSEKGATLIYNSPLHF.